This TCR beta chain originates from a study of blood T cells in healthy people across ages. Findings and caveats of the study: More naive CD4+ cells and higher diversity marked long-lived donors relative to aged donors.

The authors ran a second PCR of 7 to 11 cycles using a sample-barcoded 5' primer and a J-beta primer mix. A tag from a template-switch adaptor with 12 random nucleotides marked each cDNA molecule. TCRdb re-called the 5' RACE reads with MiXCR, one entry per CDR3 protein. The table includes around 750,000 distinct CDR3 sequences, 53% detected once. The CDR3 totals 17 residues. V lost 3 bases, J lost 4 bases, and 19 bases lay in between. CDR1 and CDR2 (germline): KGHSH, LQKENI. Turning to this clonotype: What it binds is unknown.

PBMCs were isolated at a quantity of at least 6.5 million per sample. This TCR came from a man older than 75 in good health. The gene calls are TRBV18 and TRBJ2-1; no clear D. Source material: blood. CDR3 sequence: CASSPWASSLQYNEQFF. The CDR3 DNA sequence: TGTGCCAGCTCACCGTGGGCTTCCAGCCTCCAATACAATGAGCAGTTCTTC.